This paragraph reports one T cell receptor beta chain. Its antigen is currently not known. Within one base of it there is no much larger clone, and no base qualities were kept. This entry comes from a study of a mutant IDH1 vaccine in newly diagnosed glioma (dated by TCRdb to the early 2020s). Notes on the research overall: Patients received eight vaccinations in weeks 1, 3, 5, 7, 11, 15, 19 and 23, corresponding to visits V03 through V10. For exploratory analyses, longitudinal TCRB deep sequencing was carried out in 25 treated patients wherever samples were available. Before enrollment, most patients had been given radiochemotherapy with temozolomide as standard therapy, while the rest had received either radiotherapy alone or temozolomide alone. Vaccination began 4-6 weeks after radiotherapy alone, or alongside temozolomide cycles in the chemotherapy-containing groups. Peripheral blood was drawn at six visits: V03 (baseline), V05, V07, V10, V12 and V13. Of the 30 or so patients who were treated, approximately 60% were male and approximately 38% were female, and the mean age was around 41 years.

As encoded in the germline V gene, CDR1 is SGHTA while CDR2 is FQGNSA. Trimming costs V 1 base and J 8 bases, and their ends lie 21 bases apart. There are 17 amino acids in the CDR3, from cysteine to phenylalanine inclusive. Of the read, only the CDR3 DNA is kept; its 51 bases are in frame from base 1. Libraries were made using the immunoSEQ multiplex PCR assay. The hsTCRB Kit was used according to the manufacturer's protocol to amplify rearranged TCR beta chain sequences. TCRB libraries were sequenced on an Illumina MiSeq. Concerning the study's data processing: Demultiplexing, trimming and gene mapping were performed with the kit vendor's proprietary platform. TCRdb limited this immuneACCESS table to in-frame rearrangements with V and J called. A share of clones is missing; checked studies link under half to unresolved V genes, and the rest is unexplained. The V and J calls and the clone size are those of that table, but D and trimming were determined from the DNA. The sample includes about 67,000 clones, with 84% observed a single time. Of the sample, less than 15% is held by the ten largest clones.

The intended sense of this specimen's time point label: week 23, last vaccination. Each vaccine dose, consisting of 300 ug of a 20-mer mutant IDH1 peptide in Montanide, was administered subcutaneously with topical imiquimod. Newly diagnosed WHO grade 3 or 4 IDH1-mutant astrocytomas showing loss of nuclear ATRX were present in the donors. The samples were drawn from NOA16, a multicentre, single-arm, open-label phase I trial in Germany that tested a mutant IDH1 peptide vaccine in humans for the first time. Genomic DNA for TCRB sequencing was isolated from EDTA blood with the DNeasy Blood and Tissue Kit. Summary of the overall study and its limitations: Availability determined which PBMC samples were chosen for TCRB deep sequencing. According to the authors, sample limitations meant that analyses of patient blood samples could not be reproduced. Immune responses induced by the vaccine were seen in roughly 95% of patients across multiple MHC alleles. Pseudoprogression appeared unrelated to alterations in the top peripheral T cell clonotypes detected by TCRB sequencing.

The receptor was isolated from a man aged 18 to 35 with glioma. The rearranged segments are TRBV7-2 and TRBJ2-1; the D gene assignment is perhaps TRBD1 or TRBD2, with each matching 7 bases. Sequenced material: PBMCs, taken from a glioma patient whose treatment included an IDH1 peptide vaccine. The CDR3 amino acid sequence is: CASSLGGGGQPFYEQFF. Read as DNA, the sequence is TGTGCCAGCAGCTTAGGGGGAGGGGGACAGCCTTTCTATGAGCAGTTCTTC.